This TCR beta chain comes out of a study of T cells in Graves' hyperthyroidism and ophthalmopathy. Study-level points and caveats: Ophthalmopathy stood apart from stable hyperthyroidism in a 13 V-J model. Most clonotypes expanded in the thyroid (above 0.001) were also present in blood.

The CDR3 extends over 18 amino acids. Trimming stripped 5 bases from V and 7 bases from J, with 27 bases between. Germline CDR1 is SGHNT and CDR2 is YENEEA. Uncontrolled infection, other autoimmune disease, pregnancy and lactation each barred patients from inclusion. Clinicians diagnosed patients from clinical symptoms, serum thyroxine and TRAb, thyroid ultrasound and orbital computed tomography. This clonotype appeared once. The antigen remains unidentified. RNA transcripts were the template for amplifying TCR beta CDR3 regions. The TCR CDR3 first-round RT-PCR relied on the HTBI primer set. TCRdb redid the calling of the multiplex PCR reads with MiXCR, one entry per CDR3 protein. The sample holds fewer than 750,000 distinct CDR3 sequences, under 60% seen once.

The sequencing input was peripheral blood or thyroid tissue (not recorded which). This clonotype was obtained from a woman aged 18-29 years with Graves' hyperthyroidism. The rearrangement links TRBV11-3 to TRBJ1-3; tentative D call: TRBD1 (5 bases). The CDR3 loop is CASSTLAGGQGMRNTIYF. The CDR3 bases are TGTGCCAGCAGCACCTTAGCGGGAGGGCAGGGAATGAGGAACACCATATATTTT.